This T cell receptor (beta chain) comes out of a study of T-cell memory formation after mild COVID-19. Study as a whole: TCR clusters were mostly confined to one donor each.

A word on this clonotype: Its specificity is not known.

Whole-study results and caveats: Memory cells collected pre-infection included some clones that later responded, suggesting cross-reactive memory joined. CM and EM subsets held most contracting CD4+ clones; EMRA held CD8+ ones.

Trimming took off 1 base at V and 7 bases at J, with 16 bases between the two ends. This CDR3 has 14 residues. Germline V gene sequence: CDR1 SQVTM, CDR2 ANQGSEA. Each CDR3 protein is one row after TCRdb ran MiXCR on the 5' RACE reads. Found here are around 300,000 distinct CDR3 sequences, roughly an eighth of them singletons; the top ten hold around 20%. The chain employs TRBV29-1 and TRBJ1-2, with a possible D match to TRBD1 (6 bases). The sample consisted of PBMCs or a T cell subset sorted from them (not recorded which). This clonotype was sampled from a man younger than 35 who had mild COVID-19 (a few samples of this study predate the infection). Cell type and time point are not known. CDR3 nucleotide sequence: TGCAGCGTTGAAGCCGGGGGCAATCTGGCTGGCTACACCTTC. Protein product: CSVEAGGNLAGYTF.